This T cell receptor beta chain came from a study of OX40 agonist ivuxolimab in advanced cancers. Across the whole study: A male proportion of under 90% was recorded, with mean age about 54 years and range roughly 20 to 85. Anti-PD-1, anti-PD-L1 or anti-CTLA-4 therapy given earlier was allowed, and approximately 40% had some.

General observations from the study: Within 6 weeks, CD4+ and CD8+ blood T cells expanded clonally at 0.1 to 3.0 mg/kg.

Germline CDR1 reads SNHLY; CDR2 reads FYNNEI. The CDR3 sequence is 13 residues long. The V gene end was trimmed by 4 bases and the J gene end by 6 bases; junction bases not matched to a gene: 2. This clone has only one observation. Its antigen is as yet unknown. Blood was sampled at baseline, cycle 4 day 1, and cycle 7 day 1. TCRdb's table, derived via immunoSEQ multiplex PCR, lists solely in-frame clones and lacks some. The sample includes 40,000 to 45,000 clones, approximately 84% of them seen just once. The sample in question was CD4+ or CD8+ T cells sorted from blood, obtained in a trial of the OX40 agonist ivuxolimab. The sequence was obtained from an adult with an advanced solid tumor such as melanoma, head and neck, liver or kidney cancer. The V gene is TRBV2, the J gene TRBJ2-7, with 11 bases lining up with TRBD1. CDR3 nucleotides: TGTGCCAGCAGTGGCGGGACAGGGGGCGAGCAGTACTTC. Its protein is CASSGGTGGEQYF. Looking up the rest from reference TRBV2 and TRBJ2-7 gives the full variable domain: EPEVTQTPSHQVTQMGQEVILRCVPISNHLYFYWYRQILGQKVEFLVSFYNNEISEKSEIFDDQFSVERPDGSNFTLKIRSTKLEDSAMYFCASSGGTGGEQYFGPGTRLTVT.